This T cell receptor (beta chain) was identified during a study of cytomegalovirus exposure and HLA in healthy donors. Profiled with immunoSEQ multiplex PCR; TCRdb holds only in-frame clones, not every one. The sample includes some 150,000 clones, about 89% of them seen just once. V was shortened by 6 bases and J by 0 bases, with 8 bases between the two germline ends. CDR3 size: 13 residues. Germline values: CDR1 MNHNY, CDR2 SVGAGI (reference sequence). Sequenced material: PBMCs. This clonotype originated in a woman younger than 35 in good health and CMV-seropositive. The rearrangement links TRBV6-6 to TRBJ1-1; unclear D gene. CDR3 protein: CASRREMNTEAFF. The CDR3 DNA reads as TGTGCCAGCAGGAGAGAGATGAACACTGAAGCTTTCTTT.